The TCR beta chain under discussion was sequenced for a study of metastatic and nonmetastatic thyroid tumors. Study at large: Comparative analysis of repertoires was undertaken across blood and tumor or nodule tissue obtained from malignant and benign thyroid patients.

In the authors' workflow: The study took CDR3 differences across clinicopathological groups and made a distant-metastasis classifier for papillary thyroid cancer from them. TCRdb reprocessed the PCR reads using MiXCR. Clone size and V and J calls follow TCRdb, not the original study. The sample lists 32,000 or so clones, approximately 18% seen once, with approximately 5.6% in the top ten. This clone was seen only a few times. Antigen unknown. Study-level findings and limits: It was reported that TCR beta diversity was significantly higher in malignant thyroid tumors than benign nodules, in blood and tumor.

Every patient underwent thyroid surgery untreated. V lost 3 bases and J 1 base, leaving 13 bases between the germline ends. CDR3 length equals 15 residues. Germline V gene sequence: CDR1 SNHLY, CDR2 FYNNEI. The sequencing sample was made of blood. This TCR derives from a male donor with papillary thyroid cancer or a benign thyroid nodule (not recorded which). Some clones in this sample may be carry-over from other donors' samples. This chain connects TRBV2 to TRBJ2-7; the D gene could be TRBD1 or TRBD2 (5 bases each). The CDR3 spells CASSEWGTASYEQYF. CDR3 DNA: TGTGCCAGCAGTGAGTGGGGGACGGCATCCTACGAGCAGTACTTC. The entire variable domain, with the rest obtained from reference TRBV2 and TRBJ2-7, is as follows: EPEVTQTPSHQVTQMGQEVILRCVPISNHLYFYWYRQILGQKVEFLVSFYNNEISEKSEIFDDQFSVERPDGSNFTLKIRSTKLEDSAMYFCASSEWGTASYEQYFGPGTRLTVT.